Shown below are 27 T cell receptor beta chains from a single sample sequenced in a study of monozygotic twins with inflammatory bowel disease. No DNA is given; TCRdb re-called the 5' RACE reads and lists each CDR3 protein once. The sample table includes some 400,000 distinct CDR3 sequences. The material sequenced was blood. These receptor sequences come from a human donor with ulcerative colitis or Crohn's disease, or a healthy co-twin of an affected twin (not recorded which).

The CDR3: CASSRLPSQGAGDTQYF. This chain connects TRBV4-2 to TRBJ2-3; TCRdb selects TRBD1, and the lack of DNA leaves this call unchecked. This CDR3 has 17 amino acids. CDR1 is LGHNA and CDR2 is YNFKEQ in the germline V gene.

The chain employs TRBV28 and TRBJ2-1. Germline V gene lookup returns CDR1 MDHEN and CDR2 SYDVKM. The CDR3 length is 16 residues. CDR3 protein: CASSSLVADVYNEQFF.

The rearrangement links TRBV7-2 to TRBJ2-1. Germline V lookup: CDR1 SGHTA, CDR2 FQGNSA. This CDR3 is built from 13 residues. The CDR3 sequence: CASSLDPTAEQFF.

This chain uses TRBV7-9 with TRBJ2-1. The CDR3 sequence is 13 residues long. The germline gives CDR1 SEHNR, CDR2 FQNEAQ (reference sequence). This CDR3 reads CASSFPSYNEQFF.

The V and J genes are TRBV5-1 and TRBJ1-1; the D call of TRBD1 rests on TCRdb alone, since no DNA is present to check it. CDR3 length: 16 residues. The germline CDR1 and CDR2 sequences are SGHRS and YFSETQ. The CDR3 is CASSPWTGGMNTEAFF. Complete variable domain (other parts from reference TRBV5-1 and TRBJ1-1): KAGVTQTPRYLIKTRGQQVTLSCSPISGHRSVSWYQQTPGQGLQFLFEYFSETQRNKGNFPGRFSGRQFSNSRSEMNVSTLELGDSALYLCASSPWTGGMNTEAFFGQGTRLTVV.

The chain has TRBV20-1 and TRBJ2-7; the TRBD1 assignment by TCRdb is unverifiable without DNA. Looked up from germline, CDR1 is DFQATT and CDR2 is SNEGSKA (reference sequence). This CDR3 has 14 residues. The CDR3 loop is CSAIGTGGGYEQYF.

This chain links TRBV28 with TRBJ2-7; there is no DNA to check the TCRdb D call of TRBD1. Germline V gene data show CDR1 as MDHEN and CDR2 as SYDVKM. The CDR3 has 14 amino acids. CDR3 residues: CASSLLGAGDRVSF.

The V gene is TRBV7-3, the J gene TRBJ2-1; the TCRdb call, TRBD2, lacks DNA for checking. Germline V gene sequence: CDR1 SGHTA, CDR2 FQGTGA. The CDR3 loop spans 14 amino acids. The CDR3 spells CASSLPNLPAEQFF.

The gene calls are TRBV9 and TRBJ1-4; the D call from TCRdb, TRBD1, cannot be confirmed without DNA. The CDR3 runs 15 residues. CDR1 and CDR2 (germline): SGDLS, YYNGEE. CDR3: CASSVEGQSNEKLFF.

The J gene is TRBJ1-5, the V gene TRBV12-3 or TRBV12-4; with no DNA, the TCRdb D assignment of TRBD1 cannot be verified. CDR3 length: 13 residues. This CDR3 reads CASRQQGPGPQHF.

The chain has TRBV20-1 and TRBJ2-5; TCRdb proposes TRBD1, but this gene call is untestable without DNA. Germline CDR1 is DFQATT and CDR2 is SNEGSKA (reference sequence). The CDR3 runs to 12 residues. CDR3 in amino acids: CSARDGRGTQYF.

This chain joins TRBV29-1 and TRBJ1-2; checking the TCRdb D call of TRBD1 is not possible without DNA. Germline V gene sequence: CDR1 SQVTM, CDR2 ANQGSEA. CDR3 length equals 12 residues. Here the CDR3 reads CSVGQGAEGYTF.

The CDR3 reads CASTDRREETGTNTIYF. This chain joins TRBV12-3 or TRBV12-4 and TRBJ1-3; TCRdb proposes TRBD1, but this gene call is untestable without DNA. The CDR3 has 17 residues.

The chain uses TRBV20-1 and TRBJ2-4; TCRdb selects TRBD2, and the lack of DNA leaves this call unchecked. The CDR3 is 13 residues long. The V gene's germline CDR1 is DFQATT and CDR2 SNEGSKA (reference sequence). This chain's CDR3 is CSAPVGGGNIQYF.

The chain has TRBV19 and TRBJ1-2; the D call of TRBD1 rests on TCRdb alone, since no DNA is present to check it. The CDR3 is 14 amino acids. Germline loops: CDR1 LNHDA, CDR2 SQIVND (reference sequence). The chain's CDR3 is CASSTIRGTEGYTF.

The J gene is TRBJ1-2, the V gene TRBV20-1; the D call of TRBD1 rests on TCRdb alone, since no DNA is present to check it. There are 12 residues in the CDR3. Looked up from germline, CDR1 is DFQATT and CDR2 is SNEGSKA (reference sequence). The CDR3 sequence is CSAREQGDGYTF.

The J gene is TRBJ2-1, the V gene TRBV12-3 or TRBV12-4; the D call of TRBD1 rests on TCRdb alone, since no DNA is present to check it. The CDR3 runs to 14 residues. This CDR3 reads CASSLIDGTDEQFF.

The V call is TRBV5-5, the J call TRBJ2-4; the TRBD1 assignment by TCRdb is unverifiable without DNA. Germline V CDR1 and CDR2: SGHKS, YYEKEE (reference sequence). This CDR3 contains 13 residues. The CDR3 sequence: CASSWTGQDIQYF.

This chain uses TRBV5-1 with TRBJ1-1; the D gene TCRdb calls, TRBD1, cannot be checked with no DNA. Germline V gene sequence: CDR1 SGHRS, CDR2 YFSETQ. The CDR3 covers 14 residues. CDR3 residues: CASSFTGLYAEAFF.

The chain is built from TRBV7-2 and TRBJ1-1; the TRBD1 assignment by TCRdb is unverifiable without DNA. The length of the CDR3 is 11 residues. Germline assignment: CDR1 SGHTA and CDR2 FQGNSA. This CDR3 reads CASSEDRDAFF.

The V call is TRBV28, the J call TRBJ1-2. Germline V gives CDR1 MDHEN, CDR2 SYDVKM. The CDR3 sequence is 11 residues long. Here the CDR3 reads CASGRYNGYTF.

The chain joins TRBV30 to TRBJ1-5. The CDR3 runs to 15 residues. Per germline, CDR1 GTSNPN and CDR2 SVGIG (reference sequence). CDR3 amino acids: CAWSVGGGRDQPQHF. Full variable domain (outside the CDR3, taken from reference TRBV30 and TRBJ1-5): SQTIHQWPATLVQPVGSPLSLECTVEGTSNPNLYWYRQAAGRGLQLLFYSVGIGQISSEVPQNLSASRPQDRQFILSSKKLLLSDSGFYLCAWSVGGGRDQPQHFGDGTRLSIL.

The chain's CDR3 is CASLSGDTQYF. The chain combines TRBV12-3 or TRBV12-4 with TRBJ2-3; without DNA, the TCRdb call of TRBD2 cannot be checked. The CDR3 extends over 11 amino acids.

The chain carries TRBV28 and TRBJ2-7; TCRdb outputs TRBD1, but without DNA this stays unchecked. From germline, CDR1 is MDHEN and CDR2 SYDVKM. The CDR3 is 18 amino acids. The chain's CDR3 is CASSLSWVGGSWPYEQYF.

The chain couples TRBV5-1 to TRBJ2-7; TCRdb's assignment of TRBD2 cannot be checked, as there is no DNA. Germline V lookup: CDR1 SGHRS, CDR2 YFSETQ. The CDR3 is 17 amino acids. The CDR3 loop reads CASSLGGSGGSSYEQYF. Based on the CDR3 plus reference TRBV5-1 and TRBJ2-7, the full variable domain is KAGVTQTPRYLIKTRGQQVTLSCSPISGHRSVSWYQQTPGQGLQFLFEYFSETQRNKGNFPGRFSGRQFSNSRSEMNVSTLELGDSALYLCASSLGGSGGSSYEQYFGPGTRLTVT.

This CDR3 reads CASSLRAGQPNSPLHF. V usage is TRBV7-8 and J usage is TRBJ1-6; no DNA is available, so the TRBD1 call from TCRdb remains unchecked. Germline CDR1 is SGHVS and CDR2 is FQNEAQ. There are 16 residues in the CDR3.

The chain couples TRBV3-1 to TRBJ2-7; TCRdb designates TRBD2, a call that cannot be tested without DNA. In germline, CDR1 is LGHDT, CDR2 YNNKEL (reference sequence). There are 15 residues in the CDR3. The CDR3 sequence is CASSQTGGYSYEQYF.